This passage covers 17 T cell receptor beta chains from one sample sequenced in a study of cytomegalovirus exposure and HLA in healthy donors. PCR was performed using 60 Vbeta and 13 Jbeta primers. Produced via immunoSEQ multiplex PCR; TCRdb's table is partial and in-frame only. The table records fewer than 200,000 clones, roughly 80% of them present only once. Material: PBMCs. The source is a male donor in good health and CMV-seronegative.

This rearrangement joins TRBV29-1 to TRBJ1-1; unclear D gene. The length of the CDR3 is 13 residues. Germline V gene lookup returns CDR1 SQVTM and CDR2 ANQGSEA. Trimming removed 5 bases at V and 0 bases at J, with 10 bases between. CDR3 loop: CSVLSGVNTEAFF. In DNA, the CDR3 is TGCAGCGTTTTGTCGGGAGTGAACACTGAAGCTTTCTTT. Complete variable domain (other parts from reference TRBV29-1 and TRBJ1-1): SAVISQKPSRDICQRGTSLTIQCQVDSQVTMMFWYRQQPGQSLTLIATANQGSEATYESGFVIDKFPISRPNLTFSTLTVSNMSPEDSSIYLCSVLSGVNTEAFFGQGTRLTVV.

The chain joins TRBV7-8 to TRBJ1-1, with D hard to call. Germline-derived CDR1 and CDR2 are SGHVS and FQNEAQ. V lost 4 bases and J 4 bases, leaving 10 bases between the germline ends. The CDR3 loop spans 13 amino acids. CDR3 sequence (DNA): TGTGCCAGCAGCTACGTGTACGGCACTGAAGCTTTCTTT. Protein: CASSYVYGTEAFF.

This rearrangement joins TRBV6-6 to TRBJ1-2; possible D gene TRBD1, 6 bases. V was shortened by 5 bases and J by 1 base, with 17 bases between the two germline ends. Germline V CDR1 and CDR2: MNHNY, SVGAGI (reference sequence). This CDR3 comprises 16 residues. The chain's CDR3 is CASSTSTGACNYGYTF. The CDR3 nucleotides read TGTGCCAGCAGTACATCGACAGGTGCTTGTAACTATGGCTACACCTTC.

V gene TRBV29-1 combines with J gene TRBJ2-1, with 14 bases matching TRBD2. This CDR3 comprises 16 residues. Germline CDR1 and CDR2: SQVTM and ANQGSEA. V lost 3 bases, J lost 8 bases, and 9 bases stayed unmatched. The DNA for the CDR3 is TGCAGCGTTGAGGGGACTAGCGGGAGCCATACATATGAGCAGTTCTTC. It is translated as CSVEGTSGSHTYEQFF.

This clone was seen just once. V is TRBV6-1 and J is TRBJ2-3; D possibly corresponds to TRBD1 (6 bases). Trimming removed 5 bases at V and 2 bases at J, with 14 bases between. The CDR3 runs to 15 residues. CDR1 MNHNS and CDR2 SASEGT come from the germline V gene. CDR3 sequence: CASSLQGHNTDTQYF. The CDR3 coding sequence is TGTGCCAGCAGTTTACAGGGTCATAACACAGATACGCAGTATTTT.

This clone came up a few times. The genes are TRBV5-1 and TRBJ2-1, with TRBD2 matching over 8 bases. The trim removed 1 base at V and 3 bases at J, leaving 0 bases unmatched. Germline V CDR1 and CDR2: SGHRS, YFSETQ. The CDR3 has 14 residues. CDR3 residues: CASSLSGSYNEQFF. CDR3 nucleotides: TGCGCCAGCAGCTTGAGCGGGAGCTACAATGAGCAGTTCTTC.

V is TRBV10-3 and J is TRBJ2-1, with D possibly being TRBD2 (7 bases). Trimming stripped 4 bases from V and 5 bases from J, with 21 bases between. Germline loops: CDR1 ENHRY, CDR2 SYGVKD. The CDR3 has 17 amino acids. The CDR3 sequence: CAISGVRGGTTNNEQFF. The CDR3 coding sequence is TGTGCCATCAGTGGGGTGAGGGGGGGTACTACTAACAATGAGCAGTTCTTC.

The chain carries TRBV11-2 and TRBJ1-1, with D perhaps matching TRBD1 (6 bases). The germline V gene has CDR1 SGHAT and CDR2 FQNNGV. The germline V and J ends were trimmed by 1 base and 2 bases, with 11 bases remaining between them. The length of the CDR3 is 15 residues. CDR3 region: CASSLGSGQNTEAFF. DNA for the CDR3: TGTGCCAGCAGCTTAGGGTCGGGACAAAACACTGAAGCTTTCTTT.

This chain links TRBV6-1 with TRBJ1-1; D is possibly TRBD1 (5 bases). Trimming cost V 5 bases and J 6 bases, with 19 bases left between them. The germline gives CDR1 MNHNS, CDR2 SASEGT. The CDR3 is made up of 15 amino acids. CDR3 DNA sequence: TGTGCCAGCAGTCCCCGGGGAGGGGCAGGAGCTGAAGCTTTCTTT. It codes for CASSPRGGAGAEAFF.

This chain joins TRBV4-1 and TRBJ1-2; 10 bases agree with TRBD1. Trimming at V came to 0 bases and at J to 3 bases, leaving 4 bases not matched to a gene. This CDR3 comprises 16 residues. Germline V CDR1 and CDR2: MGHRA, YSYEKL. The CDR3 loop is CASSQDGDRGDYGYTF. Written as DNA, the CDR3 is TGCGCCAGCAGCCAAGATGGGGACAGGGGTGACTATGGCTACACCTTC.

On this clone: Additional DNA sequences in this sample encode the identical CDR3. The V call is TRBV7-2, the J call TRBJ2-7; 9 bases map to TRBD2. The junction had 14 bases not matched to a gene; V was cut back by 5 bases and J by 6 bases. Germline CDR1 and CDR2: SGHTA and FQGNSA. The CDR3 is made up of 16 amino acids. CDR3 residues: CASSLTWTSARGEQYF. Here the CDR3 DNA reads TGTGCCAGCAGCCTAACGTGGACTAGCGCCCGTGGCGAGCAGTACTTC.

The CDR3 DNA reads as TGTGCCAGCAGCAGAACAGGGGCTACGAACACCGGGGAGCTGTTTTTT. Translated: CASSRTGATNTGELFF. The rearrangement joins TRBV7-9 to TRBJ2-2; TRBD1 matches at 7 bases. CDR3 length: 16 residues. CDR1 and CDR2 (germline): SEHNR, FQNEAQ (reference sequence). The V and J ends lost 5 bases and 0 bases, in that order; junction bases with no gene match: 6.

This chain joins TRBV19 and TRBJ2-3; TRBD2 matches 10 bases. Germline V lookup: CDR1 LNHDA, CDR2 SQIVND (reference sequence). V shed 5 bases, J shed 5 bases, and the junction held 1 base outside the gene matches. The CDR3 sequence is 13 residues long. The CDR3 is CASSGTSVDTQYF. The CDR3 DNA reads as TGTGCCAGTAGTGGGACTAGCGTAGATACGCAGTATTTT.

The chain carries TRBV6-1 and TRBJ1-3, with TRBD1 matching over 9 bases. This CDR3 has 15 residues. The V gene's germline CDR1 is MNHNS and CDR2 SASEGT. The ends lost 0 bases at V and 3 bases at J; junction bases unmatched: 0. The CDR3: CASSEATGGGNTIYF. The CDR3 DNA sequence: TGTGCCAGCAGTGAAGCGACAGGGGGTGGAAACACCATATATTTT.

The chain uses TRBV5-1 and TRBJ1-6; D not resolved. The CDR3 sequence is 14 residues long. The germline V gene has CDR1 SGHRS and CDR2 YFSETQ. V gave up 0 bases and J gave up 5 bases, with 6 bases separating them. The CDR3 protein is CASSLDRDNSPLHF. The CDR3 nucleotides are TGCGCCAGCAGCTTGGATAGAGATAATTCACCCCTCCACTTT. Full variable domain (remainder filled in from reference TRBV5-1 and TRBJ1-6): KAGVTQTPRYLIKTRGQQVTLSCSPISGHRSVSWYQQTPGQGLQFLFEYFSETQRNKGNFPGRFSGRQFSNSRSEMNVSTLELGDSALYLCASSLDRDNSPLHFGNGTRLTVT.

This chain joins TRBV10-3 and TRBJ1-3; D gene ambiguous. Germline-derived CDR1 and CDR2 are ENHRY and SYGVKD. Trimming stripped 9 bases from V and 0 bases from J, with 12 bases between. The CDR3 contains 14 residues. In DNA, the CDR3 is TGTGCCATAGGCAGCGACTCCTCTGGAAACACCATATATTTT. Its protein product is CAIGSDSSGNTIYF.

The chain is built from TRBV7-9 and TRBJ2-1; 11 bases map to TRBD2. After removal of 6 bases from V and 4 bases from J, the junction contained 2 bases not matched to a gene. The V gene's germline CDR1 is SEHNR and CDR2 FQNEAQ (reference sequence). This CDR3 is 14 amino acids long. This chain's CDR3 is CASRGTSGYNEQFF. Written as DNA, the CDR3 is TGTGCCAGCAGGGGGACTAGCGGTTACAATGAGCAGTTCTTC. Variable domain in full (rest from reference TRBV7-9 and TRBJ2-1): DTGVSQNPRHKITKRGQNVTFRCDPISEHNRLYWYRQTLGQGPEFLTYFQNEAQLEKSRLLSDRFSAERPKGSFSTLEIQRTEQGDSAMYLCASRGTSGYNEQFFGPGTRLTVL.